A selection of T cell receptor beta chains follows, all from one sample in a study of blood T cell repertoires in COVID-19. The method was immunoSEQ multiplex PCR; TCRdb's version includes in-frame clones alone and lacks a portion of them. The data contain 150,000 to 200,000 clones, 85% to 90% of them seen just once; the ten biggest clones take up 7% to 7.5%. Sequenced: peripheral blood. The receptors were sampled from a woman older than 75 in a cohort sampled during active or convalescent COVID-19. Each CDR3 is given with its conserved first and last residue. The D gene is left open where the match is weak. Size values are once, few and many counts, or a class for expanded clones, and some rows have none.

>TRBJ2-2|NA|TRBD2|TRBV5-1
CASSSGANTGELFF
TGCGCCAGCTCTAGCGGCGCGAACACCGGGGAGCTGTTTTTT
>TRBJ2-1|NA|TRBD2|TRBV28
CASRRMAGVYNEQFF
TGTGCCAGCAGAAGAATGGCGGGAGTCTACAATGAGCAGTTCTTC
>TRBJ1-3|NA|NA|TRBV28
CASSLLQTNTIYF
TGTGCCAGCAGTTTATTACAGACAAACACCATATATTTT
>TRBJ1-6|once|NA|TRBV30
CAWSVLGGSPLHF
TGTGCCTGGAGTGTTTTGGGAGGTTCACCCCTCCACTTT
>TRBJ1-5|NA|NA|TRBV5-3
CARSSSNPSNQPQHF
TGTGCCAGAAGCTCAAGCAACCCTAGCAATCAGCCCCAGCATTTT
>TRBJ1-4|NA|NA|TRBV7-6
CASTTGQPSTNEKLFF
TGTGCCAGCACCACCGGACAGCCCTCAACTAATGAAAAACTGTTTTTT
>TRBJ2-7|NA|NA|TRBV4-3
CASSQDLGDSYEQYF
TGCGCCAGCAGCCAAGATCTCGGGGACTCCTACGAGCAGTACTTC
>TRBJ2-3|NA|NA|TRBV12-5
CASGGSGGLGTQYF
TGTGCTAGTGGCGGATCAGGAGGTCTTGGTACGCAGTATTTT
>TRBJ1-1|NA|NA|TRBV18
CASSPPGGGRTEAFF
TGTGCCAGCTCACCACCGGGGGGGGGTAGAACTGAAGCTTTCTTT
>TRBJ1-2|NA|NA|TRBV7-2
CASSLTPAGLGYGYTF
TGTGCCAGCAGCTTAACCCCGGCGGGGCTTGGCTATGGCTACACCTTC
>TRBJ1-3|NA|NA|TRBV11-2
CASSLRRSGNTIYF
TGTGCCAGCAGCCTACGGCGGTCTGGAAACACCATATATTTT
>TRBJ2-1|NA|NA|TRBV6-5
CASRSIPSPKFF
TGTGCCAGCCGGTCGATCCCTTCTCCAAAGTTCTTC
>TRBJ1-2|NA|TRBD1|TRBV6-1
CASSESGRGHGGYTF
TGTGCCAGCAGTGAATCCGGCAGGGGGCATGGGGGCTACACCTTC
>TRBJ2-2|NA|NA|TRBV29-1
CSASSASNTGELFF
TGCAGCGCTTCTAGCGCTTCGAACACCGGGGAGCTGTTTTTT
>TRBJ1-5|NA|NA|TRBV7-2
CASSLTQRNQPQHF
TGTGCCAGCAGCTTAACACAGCGCAATCAGCCCCAGCATTTT
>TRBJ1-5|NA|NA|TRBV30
CAWSVQGRQPQHF
TGTGCCTGGAGTGTACAGGGCAGGCAGCCCCAGCATTTT
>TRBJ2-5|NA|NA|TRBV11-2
CASSFGLSETQYF
TGTGCCAGCAGCTTCGGACTATCAGAGACCCAGTACTTC
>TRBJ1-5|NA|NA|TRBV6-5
CASRGRRLEQPQHF
TGTGCCTCTCGGGGTCGGAGGTTGGAGCAGCCCCAGCATTTT
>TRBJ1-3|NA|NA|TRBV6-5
CASSSPAGSGNTIYF
TGTGCCAGCTCTTCCCCGGCGGGGTCGGGAAACACCATATATTTT
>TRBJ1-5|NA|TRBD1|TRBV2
CASSETGNNQPQHF
TGTGCCAGCAGTGAGACAGGGAACAATCAGCCCCAGCATTTT
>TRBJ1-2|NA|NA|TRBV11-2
CASSRRGDGYTF
TGTGCCAGCAGCAGACGGGGGGACGGCTACACCTTC
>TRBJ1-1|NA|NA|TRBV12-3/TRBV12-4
CATTGGTEAFF
TGTGCCACTACGGGGGGGACTGAAGCTTTCTTT
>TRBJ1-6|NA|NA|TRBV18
CASSRRKGQKLDSPLHF
TGTGCCAGCTCACGACGGAAAGGACAGAAGTTGGATTCACCCCTCCACTTT
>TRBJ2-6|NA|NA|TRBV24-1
CATSSSTAPGANVLTF
TGTGCCACCAGTTCCTCGACAGCCCCTGGGGCCAACGTCCTGACTTTC